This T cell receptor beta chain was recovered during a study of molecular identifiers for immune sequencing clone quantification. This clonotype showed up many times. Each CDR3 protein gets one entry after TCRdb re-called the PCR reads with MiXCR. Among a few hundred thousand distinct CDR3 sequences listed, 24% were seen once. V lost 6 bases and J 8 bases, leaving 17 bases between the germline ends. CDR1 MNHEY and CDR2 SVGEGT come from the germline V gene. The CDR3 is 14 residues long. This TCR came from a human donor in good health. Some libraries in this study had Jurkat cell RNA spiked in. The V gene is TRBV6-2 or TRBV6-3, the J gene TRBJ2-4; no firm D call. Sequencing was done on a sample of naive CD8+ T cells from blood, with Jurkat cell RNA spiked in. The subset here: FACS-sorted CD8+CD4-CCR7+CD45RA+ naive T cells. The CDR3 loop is CASSIVGRMDIQYF. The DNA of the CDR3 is TGTGCCAGCAGCATCGTGGGCCGGATGGACATTCAGTACTTC.